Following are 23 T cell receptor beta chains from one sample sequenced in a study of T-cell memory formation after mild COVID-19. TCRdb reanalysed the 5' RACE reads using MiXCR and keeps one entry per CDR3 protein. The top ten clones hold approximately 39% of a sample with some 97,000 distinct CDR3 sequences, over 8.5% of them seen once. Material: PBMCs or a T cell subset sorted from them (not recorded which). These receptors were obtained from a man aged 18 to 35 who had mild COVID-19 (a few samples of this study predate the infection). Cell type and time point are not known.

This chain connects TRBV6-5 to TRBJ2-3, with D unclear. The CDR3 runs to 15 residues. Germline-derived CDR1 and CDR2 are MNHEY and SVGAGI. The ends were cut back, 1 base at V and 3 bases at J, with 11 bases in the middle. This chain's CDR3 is CASSYYGEATDTQYF. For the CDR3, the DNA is TGTGCCAGCAGTTACTATGGAGAGGCAACAGATACGCAGTATTTT.

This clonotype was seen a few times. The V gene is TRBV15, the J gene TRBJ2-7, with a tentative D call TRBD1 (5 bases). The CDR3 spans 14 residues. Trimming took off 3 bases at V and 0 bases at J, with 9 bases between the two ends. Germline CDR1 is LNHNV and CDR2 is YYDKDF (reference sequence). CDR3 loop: CATSRDKPSYEQYF. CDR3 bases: TGTGCCACCAGCAGGGACAAACCCTCCTACGAGCAGTACTTC.

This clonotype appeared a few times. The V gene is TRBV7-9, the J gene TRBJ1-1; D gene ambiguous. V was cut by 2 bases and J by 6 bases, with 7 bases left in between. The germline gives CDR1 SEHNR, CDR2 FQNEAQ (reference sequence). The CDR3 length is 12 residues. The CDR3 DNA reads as TGTGCCAGCAGCTTAAGGGTCCCTGAAGCTTTCTTT. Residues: CASSLRVPEAFF.

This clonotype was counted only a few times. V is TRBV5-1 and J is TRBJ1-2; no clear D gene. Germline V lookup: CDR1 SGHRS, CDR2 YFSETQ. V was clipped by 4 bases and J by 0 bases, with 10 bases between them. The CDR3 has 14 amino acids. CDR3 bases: TGCGCCAGCAGCGGTGCAGCCCCTAACTATGGCTACACCTTC. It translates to CASSGAAPNYGYTF. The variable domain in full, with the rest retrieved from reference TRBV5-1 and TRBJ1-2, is KAGVTQTPRYLIKTRGQQVTLSCSPISGHRSVSWYQQTPGQGLQFLFEYFSETQRNKGNFPGRFSGRQFSNSRSEMNVSTLELGDSALYLCASSGAAPNYGYTFGSGTRLTVV.

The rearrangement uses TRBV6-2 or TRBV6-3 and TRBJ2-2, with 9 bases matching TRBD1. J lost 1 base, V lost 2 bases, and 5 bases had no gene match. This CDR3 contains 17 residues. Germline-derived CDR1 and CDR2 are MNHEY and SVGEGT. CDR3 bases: TGTGCCAGCAGTTACGCCGGACAGGGGAGGAACACCGGGGAGCTGTTTTTT. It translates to CASSYAGQGRNTGELFF.

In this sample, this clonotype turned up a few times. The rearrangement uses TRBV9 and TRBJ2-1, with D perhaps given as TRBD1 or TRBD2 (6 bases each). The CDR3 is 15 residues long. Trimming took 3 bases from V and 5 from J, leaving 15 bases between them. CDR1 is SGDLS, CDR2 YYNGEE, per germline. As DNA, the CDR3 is TGTGCCAGCAGCGCCGACAGGAGGGAGGACAATGAGCAGTTCTTC. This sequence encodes CASSADRREDNEQFF.

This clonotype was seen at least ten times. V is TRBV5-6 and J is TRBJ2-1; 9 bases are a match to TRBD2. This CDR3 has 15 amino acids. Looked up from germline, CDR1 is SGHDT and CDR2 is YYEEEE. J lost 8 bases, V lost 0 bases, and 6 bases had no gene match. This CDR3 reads CASSLAGLASDEQFF. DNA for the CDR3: TGTGCCAGCAGCTTGGCCGGACTAGCGTCGGATGAGCAGTTCTTC. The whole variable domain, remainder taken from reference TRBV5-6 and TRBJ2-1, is DAGVTQSPTHLIKTRGQQVTLRCSPKSGHDTVSWYQQALGQGPQFIFQYYEEEERQRGNFPDRFSGHQFPNYSSELNVNALLLGDSALYLCASSLAGLASDEQFFGPGTRLTVL.

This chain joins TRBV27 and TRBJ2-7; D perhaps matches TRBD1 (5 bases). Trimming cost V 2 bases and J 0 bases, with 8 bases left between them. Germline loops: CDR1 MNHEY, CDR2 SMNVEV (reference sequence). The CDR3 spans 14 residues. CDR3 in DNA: TGTGCCAGCAGTTTAACAGGCCGCTCCTACGAGCAGTACTTC. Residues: CASSLTGRSYEQYF.

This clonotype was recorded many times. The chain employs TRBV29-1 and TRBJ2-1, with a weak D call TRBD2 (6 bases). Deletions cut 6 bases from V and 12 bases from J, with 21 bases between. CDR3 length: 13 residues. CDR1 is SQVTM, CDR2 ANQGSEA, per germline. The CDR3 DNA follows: TGCAGCGTACCGGGACTGCCATCAGATGGGCAGTTCTTC. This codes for CSVPGLPSDGQFF.

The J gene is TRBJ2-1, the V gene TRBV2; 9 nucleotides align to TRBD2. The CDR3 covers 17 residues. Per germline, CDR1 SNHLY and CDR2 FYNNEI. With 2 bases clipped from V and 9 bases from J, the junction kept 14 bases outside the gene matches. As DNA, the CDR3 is TGTGCCAGCAGTGAATTAGCGGGGGTATCACAAGAAGGTGAGCAGTTCTTC. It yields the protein CASSELAGVSQEGEQFF.

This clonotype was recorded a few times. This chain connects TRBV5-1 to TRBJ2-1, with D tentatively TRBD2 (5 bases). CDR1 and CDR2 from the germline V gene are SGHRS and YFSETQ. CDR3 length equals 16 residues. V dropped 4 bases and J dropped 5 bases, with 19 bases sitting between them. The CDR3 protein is CASSTRGPGPNNEQFF. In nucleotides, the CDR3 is TGCGCCAGCAGCACCCGGGGTCCTGGACCCAACAATGAGCAGTTCTTC.

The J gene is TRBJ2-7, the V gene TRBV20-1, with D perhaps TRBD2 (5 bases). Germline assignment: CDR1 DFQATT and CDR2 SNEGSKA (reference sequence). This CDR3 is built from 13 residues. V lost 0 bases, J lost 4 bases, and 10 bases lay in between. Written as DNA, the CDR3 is TGCAGTGCTAGAGATGAGGGCGGATACGAGCAGTACGTC. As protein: CSARDEGGYEQYV.

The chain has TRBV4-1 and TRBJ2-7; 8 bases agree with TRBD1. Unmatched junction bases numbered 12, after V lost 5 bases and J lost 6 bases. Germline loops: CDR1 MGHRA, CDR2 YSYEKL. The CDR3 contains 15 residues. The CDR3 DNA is TGCGCCAGCAGCTCACGGACAGGGCCGTTGGGCGAGCAGTACTTC. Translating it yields CASSSRTGPLGEQYF.

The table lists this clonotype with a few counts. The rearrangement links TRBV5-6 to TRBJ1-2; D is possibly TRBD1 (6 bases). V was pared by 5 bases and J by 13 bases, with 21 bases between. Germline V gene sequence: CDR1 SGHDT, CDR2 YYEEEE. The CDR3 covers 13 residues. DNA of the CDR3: TGTGCCAGCAGGCCGGCCGGGACATCTGGATCCACCTTC. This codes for CASRPAGTSGSTF.

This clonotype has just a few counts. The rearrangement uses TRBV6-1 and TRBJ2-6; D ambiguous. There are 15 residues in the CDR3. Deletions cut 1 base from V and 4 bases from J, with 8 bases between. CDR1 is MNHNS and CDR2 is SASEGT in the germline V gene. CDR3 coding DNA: TGTGCCAGCAGTGAAGGGCTGGGGGGGGCCAACGTCCTGACTTTC. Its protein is CASSEGLGGANVLTF.

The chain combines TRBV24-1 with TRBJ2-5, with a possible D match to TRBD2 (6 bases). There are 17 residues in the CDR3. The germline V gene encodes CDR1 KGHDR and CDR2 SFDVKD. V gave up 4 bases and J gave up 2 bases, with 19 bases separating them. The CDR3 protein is CATSDRSTSMTQETQYF. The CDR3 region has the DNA TGTGCCACCAGTGACCGCTCGACTAGTATGACACAAGAGACCCAGTACTTC.

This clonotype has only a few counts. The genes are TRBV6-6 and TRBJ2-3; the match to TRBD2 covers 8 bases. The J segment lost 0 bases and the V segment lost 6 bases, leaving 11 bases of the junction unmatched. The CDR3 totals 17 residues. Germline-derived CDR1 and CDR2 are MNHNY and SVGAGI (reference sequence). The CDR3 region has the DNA TGTGCCAGCAGAATCCGCGGGGGGCCGGGAAGCACAGATACGCAGTATTTT. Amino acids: CASRIRGGPGSTDTQYF.

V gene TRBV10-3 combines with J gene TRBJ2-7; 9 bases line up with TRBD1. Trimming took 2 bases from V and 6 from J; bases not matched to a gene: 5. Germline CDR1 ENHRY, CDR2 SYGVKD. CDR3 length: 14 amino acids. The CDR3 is CAISEASGQGEQYV. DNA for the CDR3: TGTGCCATCAGTGAGGCCTCGGGACAGGGCGAGCAGTACGTC.

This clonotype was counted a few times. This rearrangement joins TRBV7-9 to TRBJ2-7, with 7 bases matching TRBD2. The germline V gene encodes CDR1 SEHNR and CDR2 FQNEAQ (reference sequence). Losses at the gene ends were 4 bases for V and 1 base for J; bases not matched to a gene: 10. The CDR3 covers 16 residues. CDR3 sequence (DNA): TGTGCCAGCAGCTACGGGGGGAGGGACGGATCCTACGAGCAGTACTTC. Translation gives CASSYGGRDGSYEQYF.

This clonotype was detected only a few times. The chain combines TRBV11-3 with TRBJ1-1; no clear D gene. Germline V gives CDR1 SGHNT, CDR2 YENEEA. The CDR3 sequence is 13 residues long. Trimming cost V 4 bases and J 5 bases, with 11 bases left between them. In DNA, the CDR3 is TGTGCCAGCAGCTCCTTCCTCGGAACTGAAGCTTTCTTT. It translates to CASSSFLGTEAFF.

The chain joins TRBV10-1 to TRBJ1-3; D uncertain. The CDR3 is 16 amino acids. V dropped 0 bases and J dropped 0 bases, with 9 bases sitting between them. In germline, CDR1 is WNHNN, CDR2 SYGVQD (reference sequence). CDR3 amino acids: CASSESLDDSGNTIYF. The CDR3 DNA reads TGCGCCAGCAGTGAGTCTCTGGACGACTCTGGAAACACCATATATTTT.

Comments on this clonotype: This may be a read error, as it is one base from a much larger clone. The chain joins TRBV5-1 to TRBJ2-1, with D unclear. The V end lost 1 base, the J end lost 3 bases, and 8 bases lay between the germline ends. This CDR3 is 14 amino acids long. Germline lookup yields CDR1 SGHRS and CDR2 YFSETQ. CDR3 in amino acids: CASSLQGNYNEQFF. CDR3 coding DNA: TGCGCCAGCAGCTTGCAAGGGAACTACAATGAGCAGTTCTTC.

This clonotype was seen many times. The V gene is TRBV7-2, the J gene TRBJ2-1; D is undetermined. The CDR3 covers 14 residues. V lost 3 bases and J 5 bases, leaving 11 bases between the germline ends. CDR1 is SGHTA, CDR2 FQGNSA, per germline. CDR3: CASSFGQAHNEQFF. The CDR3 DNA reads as TGTGCCAGCAGCTTCGGTCAAGCACACAATGAGCAGTTCTTC.